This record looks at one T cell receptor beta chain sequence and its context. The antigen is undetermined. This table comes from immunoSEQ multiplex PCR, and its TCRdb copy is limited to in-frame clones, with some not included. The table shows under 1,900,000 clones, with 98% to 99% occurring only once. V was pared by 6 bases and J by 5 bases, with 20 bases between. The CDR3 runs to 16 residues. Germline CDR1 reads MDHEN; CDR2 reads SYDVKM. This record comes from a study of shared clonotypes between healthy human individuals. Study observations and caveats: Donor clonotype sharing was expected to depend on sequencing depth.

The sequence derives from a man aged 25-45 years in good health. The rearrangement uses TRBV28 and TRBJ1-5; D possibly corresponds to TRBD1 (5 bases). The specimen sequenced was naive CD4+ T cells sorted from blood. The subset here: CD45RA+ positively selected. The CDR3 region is CASRGVRGPFDQPQHF. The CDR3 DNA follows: TGTGCCAGCAGGGGGGTGAGGGGCCCTTTTGATCAGCCCCAGCATTTT.